Included here is one T cell receptor beta chain sequence, with context. As to treatment: oral pan-JAK inhibitor, 5-10 mg twice daily. Extraction of RNA preceded its reverse transcription into cDNA, which served as the sequencing template. The table came from immunoSEQ multiplex PCR; TCRdb's copy has only in-frame clones and leaves some out. The sample carries approximately 110,000 clones, around 54% recorded once. The data were obtained in a study of CD8+ T cells in alopecia areata. The germline V gene encodes CDR1 MDHEN and CDR2 SYDVKM. V lost 6 bases to trimming and J lost 1 base; unmatched junction nucleotides: 11. The CDR3 is made up of 16 amino acids.

Specimen: CD4+ T cells sorted from blood, collected at week 24, from a patient treated with tofacitinib. The clonotype comes from a human donor with alopecia areata. The chain has TRBV28 and TRBJ2-5, with 7 positions matching TRBD2. The CDR3: CASSPIDRGVQETQYF. For the CDR3, the DNA is TGTGCCAGCAGCCCCATAGATCGGGGGGTCCAAGAGACCCAGTACTTC. The full variable domain, with the rest looked up from reference TRBV28 and TRBJ2-5, is DVKVTQSSRYLVKRTGEKVFLECVQDMDHENMFWYRQDPGLGLRLIYFSYDVKMKEKGDIPEGYSVSREKKERFSLILESASTNQTSMYLCASSPIDRGVQETQYFGPGTRLLVL.